Listed below are T cell receptor beta chains from one sample, sequenced in a study of blood T cell repertoires in COVID-19. Data came from immunoSEQ multiplex PCR; TCRdb stores just in-frame clones and leaves some out. The data contain around 260,000 clones, 85% to 90% of them singletons. What was sequenced was peripheral blood. The receptors here all came from a human donor in a cohort sampled during active COVID-19. CDR3s include the opening cysteine and the closing phenylalanine or tryptophan. The D gene is left open where the match is weak. Only part of the rows carry a size: once, few, many, or a class if the clone is expanded.

D: -
V: TRBV6-5
J: TRBJ1-2
size: -
DNA: TGTGCCAGCAGCGCCTCGGGCAGAGGACTCTATGGCTACACCTTC
CDR3: CASSASGRGLYGYTF

D: -
V: TRBV25-1
J: TRBJ1-1
size: -
DNA: TGTGCCAGCCACTCGACGGGCACTGAAGCTTTCTTT
CDR3: CASHSTGTEAFF

D: TRBD1
V: TRBV10-3
J: TRBJ1-6
size: -
DNA: TGTGCCATCAGTATCGACAGGGGTAATTCACCCCTCCACTTT
CDR3: CAISIDRGNSPLHF

D: -
V: TRBV9
J: TRBJ2-3
size: -
DNA: TGTGCCAGCAGCTTGGACTCTCCCCTCACAGATACGCAGTATTTT
CDR3: CASSLDSPLTDTQYF

D: TRBD2
V: TRBV6-6
J: TRBJ2-5
size: -
DNA: TGTGCCAGCAGTTACTATGGGAGGGACGAGACCCAGTACTTC
CDR3: CASSYYGRDETQYF

D: -
V: TRBV21-1
J: TRBJ1-5
size: -
DNA: TGTGCCAGGACAGCTTCCCATTTT
CDR3: CARTASHF

D: TRBD2
V: TRBV24-1
J: TRBJ2-3
size: -
DNA: TGTGCCACCCTAGTTCGGGCCCTAGCGGGCAACCTGGAGACGCAGTATTTT
CDR3: CATLVRALAGNLETQYF

D: TRBD1
V: TRBV5-1
J: TRBJ2-3
size: once
DNA: TGCGCCAGCAGCGGGGGGAGACAGGGGACCGATACGCAGTATTTT
CDR3: CASSGGRQGTDTQYF

D: -
V: TRBV18
J: TRBJ2-3
size: -
DNA: TGTGCCAGCCTTAGCGGACACTCAACAGATACGCAGTATTTT
CDR3: CASLSGHSTDTQYF

D: -
V: TRBV6-4
J: TRBJ2-3
size: -
DNA: TGTGCCAGCTGCCTTTTCGAGGCCAGTGGTAGCACAGATACGCAGTATTTT
CDR3: CASCLFEASGSTDTQYF

D: TRBD1
V: TRBV6-6
J: TRBJ1-3
size: once
DNA: TGTGCCAGCAGTTACTCGGGACAGGGGGCGGGGAACACCATATATTTT
CDR3: CASSYSGQGAGNTIYF

D: -
V: TRBV30
J: TRBJ1-2
size: -
DNA: TGTGCCTGGAGCCCAACGGGTAACTATGGCTACACCTTC
CDR3: CAWSPTGNYGYTF

D: TRBD1
V: TRBV5-1
J: TRBJ1-4
size: few
DNA: TGCGCCAGCAGCTTTGGTAGGGGGCGCATTGCTAATGAAAAACTGTTTTTT
CDR3: CASSFGRGRIANEKLFF

D: TRBD1
V: TRBV9
J: TRBJ1-6
size: -
DNA: TGTGCCAGCAGCGTAGGTGGGACAGCAAATTCACCCCTCCACTTT
CDR3: CASSVGGTANSPLHF

D: TRBD2
V: TRBV19
J: TRBJ2-1
size: -
DNA: TGTGCCAGTAGGGTAAGCGGGACCTACAATGAGCAGTTCTTC
CDR3: CASRVSGTYNEQFF

D: TRBD1
V: TRBV7-2
J: TRBJ1-2
size: -
DNA: TGTGCCAGCAGCGTAGGGACAGGGTTGGTGTATGGCTACACCTTC
CDR3: CASSVGTGLVYGYTF

D: TRBD1
V: TRBV5-6
J: TRBJ2-5
size: -
DNA: TGTGCCAGCAGCTTACAGGGGGGTGGGACCCAGTACTTC
CDR3: CASSLQGGGTQYF

D: TRBD1
V: TRBV28
J: TRBJ1-6
size: -
DNA: TGTGCCAGCAGTCGACAGGGGAACTCACCCCTCCACTTT
CDR3: CASSRQGNSPLHF